A selection of T cell receptor beta chains follows, all from one sample in a study of shared T cell receptors in the human thymus. Here immunoSEQ multiplex PCR was the method, and the copy in TCRdb shows in-frame clones only, minus some. The repertoire has some 700,000 clones, roughly 90% of them found once; the top ten carry over 0.008%. This same sample was also taken into another study, of human thymus T cells.

Sequencing used thymocytes. The receptors originated from a boy in the first two years of life with a congenital heart defect. Each CDR3 is given with its conserved first and last residue. A D gene is named only where the DNA matches it firmly. A row's size may be missing; if present it is once, few, many or a size class.

D: NA; length: 17; V: TRBV14; J: TRBJ2-1; size: NA; CDR3: CASSRRRLAITREEQFF; DNA: TGTGCCAGCAGCCGAAGACGTTTGGCAATCACCCGGGAAGAGCAGTTCTTC
D: NA; length: 16; V: TRBV11-3; J: TRBJ2-2; size: few; CDR3: CASSLVGAPAMGELFF; DNA: TGTGCCAGCAGCTTAGTCGGTGCTCCTGCGATGGGGGAGCTGTTTTTT
D: NA; length: 17; V: TRBV6-8; J: TRBJ2-7; size: once; CDR3: CASSYLEHGRASDEQYF; DNA: TGTGCCAGCAGTTACCTGGAGCACGGCAGGGCAAGTGACGAGCAGTACTTC
D: TRBD2; length: 15; V: TRBV5-6; J: TRBJ2-1; size: NA; CDR3: CASILSGRRWNEQFF; DNA: TGTGCCAGCATCCTTAGCGGGAGAAGATGGAATGAGCAGTTCTTC
D: NA; length: 16; V: TRBV27; J: TRBJ2-1; size: NA; CDR3: CASSLSAESSYNEQFF; DNA: TGTGCCAGCAGTTTATCTGCGGAGAGCTCCTACAATGAGCAGTTCTTC
D: NA; length: 16; V: TRBV5-1; J: TRBJ2-7; size: NA; CDR3: CASSLARETDFYEQYF; DNA: TGCGCCAGCAGCTTGGCCAGAGAGACAGACTTCTACGAGCAGTACTTC
D: NA; length: 13; V: TRBV30; J: TRBJ2-5; size: NA; CDR3: CAWSGWHQETQYF; DNA: TGTGCCTGGAGTGGTTGGCATCAAGAGACCCAGTACTTC
D: TRBD1; length: 15; V: TRBV5-6; J: TRBJ2-2; size: NA; CDR3: CASSLGGTVEVELFF; DNA: TGTGCCAGCAGCTTGGGGGGGACAGTCGAAGTGGAGCTGTTTTTT
D: NA; length: 18; V: TRBV14; J: TRBJ2-3; size: NA; CDR3: CASSQTHRRGTMADTQYF; DNA: TGTGCCAGCAGCCAAACGCATCGGAGGGGCACCATGGCAGATACGCAGTATTTT
D: TRBD2; length: 13; V: TRBV30; J: TRBJ2-7; size: NA; CDR3: CAWTGGRAYEQYF; DNA: TGTGCCTGGACTGGCGGGAGGGCCTACGAGCAGTACTTC
D: NA; length: 12; V: TRBV5-8; J: TRBJ2-5; size: NA; CDR3: CASSWIRGTQYF; DNA: TGTGCCAGCAGCTGGATTAGGGGGACCCAGTACTTC